This T cell receptor (beta chain) was identified during a study of long-term antiretroviral therapy in people with HIV. Study details: It was about a decade before the 2015 immediate-ART recommendation that the earliest samples were taken. Regarding the study as a whole: Pre-ART expanded clones dominated the repertoire at every time point. Among HIV repertoires, CDR3 length ranges were narrower than those of controls.

DNA was extracted from around 0.96-9.9 million thawed cryopreserved PBMC. At the survey level, the v3.0 immunoSEQ assay was run. TCRdb keeps only in-frame clones here, not all; method: immunoSEQ multiplex PCR. The sample records 35,000 to 45,000 clones, 82% being singletons. Germline V lookup: CDR1 LNHNV, CDR2 YYDKDF (reference sequence). V lost 5 bases to trimming and J lost 4 bases, with 15 bases between them. The CDR3 length is 16 residues. This clone appeared a few times. What it binds is unknown. The rearrangement uses TRBV15 and TRBJ2-6; D could derive from TRBD1 or TRBD2 (5 bases each). This clonotype originated in a man between 18 and 29 years old with HIV. The material was unsorted PBMCs, obtained 0.3 years after starting antiretroviral therapy. CDR3 in amino acids: CATSGDGASGANVLTF. CDR3 bases: TGTGCCACCAGCGGGGACGGCGCTTCAGGGGCCAACGTCCTGACTTTC.